Given below is one TCR beta chain in context. Germline V lookup: CDR1 MNHNY, CDR2 SVGAGI (reference sequence). V lost 2 bases to trimming and J lost 0 bases; unmatched junction nucleotides: 2. The CDR3 is 15 amino acids. This record belongs to a study of blood T cell repertoires in COVID-19. Only in-frame clones appear in the TCRdb table, and some are missing; sequencing was by immunoSEQ multiplex PCR. The repertoire includes about 270,000 clones, about 91% of them detected once, and approximately 2.7% sits in the top ten. The sequencing input was PBMCs or T cells enriched from blood (not recorded which). V and J are TRBV6-6 and TRBJ2-7; 9 bases map to TRBD1. The receptor's source is a man aged 35 to 55 who had been exposed to COVID-19. DNA for the CDR3: TGTGCCAGCAGTTACGAACAGGGGGCCTCCTACGAGCAGTACTTC. Amino acid sequence: CASSYEQGASYEQYF.